This is a list of T cell receptor beta chains from one sample in a study of cytomegalovirus exposure and HLA in healthy donors. Assay used: immunoSEQ multiplex PCR; TCRdb lists only in-frame clones, some missing. In the table there are roughly 60,000 clones, under 80% of which are singletons. The source material was PBMCs. These receptors were taken from a woman in her 30s in good health and CMV-seronegative. Each CDR3 is given with its conserved first and last residue. The order of the fields is D gene, V gene, clone size, J gene, CDR3 DNA, CDR3 protein. D genes are given only for firm matches. The size of a clone is reported for some rows only, either as once, few or many, or as a class for expanded clones.

>TRBD1|TRBV10-2|-|TRBJ2-1
TGCGCCAGCAGTAATATCGGACAGGGTGGCACGGGAGTCTCTTACAATGAGCAGTTCTTC
CASSNIGQGGTGVSYNEQFF
>TRBD2|TRBV27|-|TRBJ2-3
TGTGCCAGCAGTCTGAGCGGGAGTAGTGGAGATACGCAGTATTTT
CASSLSGSSGDTQYF
>-|TRBV27|-|TRBJ2-1
TGTGCCAGCAGTTACAATTCTAGGATGAATGAGCAGTTCTTC
CASSYNSRMNEQFF
>TRBD1|TRBV19|-|TRBJ1-2
TGTGCCAGTAGTTTGGGACAGGGAAGAGCCTACACCTTC
CASSLGQGRAYTF
>-|TRBV9|-|TRBJ2-7
TGTGCCAGCAGCGTAGTTCCTAGCTCCTACGAGCAGTACTTC
CASSVVPSSYEQYF
>TRBD1|TRBV9|-|TRBJ2-7
TGTGCCAGCAGCGAGACCCCGGACAGGGTCGCCTACGAGCAGTACTTC
CASSETPDRVAYEQYF
>TRBD2|TRBV28|-|TRBJ2-3
TGTGCCAGCAGTTTGGCGGGAGCGGTAGATACGCAGTATTTT
CASSLAGAVDTQYF
>-|TRBV28|-|TRBJ2-4
TGTGCCAGCAGTTTCGCACAGGGAGCCAAAAACATTCAGTACTTC
CASSFAQGAKNIQYF
>TRBD2|TRBV7-2|-|TRBJ2-7
TGTGCCAGCAGCTTATCACTATTAGCGGGAGGCGAGCAGTACTTC
CASSLSLLAGGEQYF
>-|TRBV28|-|TRBJ1-4
TGTGCCAGCAGTCTTCCGGTTGGAGGCGAAAAACTGTTTTTT
CASSLPVGGEKLFF
>TRBD1|TRBV6-1|-|TRBJ2-3
TGTGCCAGCAGTGTGACAGGGGGAAGCACAGATACGCAGTATTTT
CASSVTGGSTDTQYF
>-|TRBV5-1|-|TRBJ1-1
TGCGCCAGCAGCTTCGCAGGGGAGTTGAACACTGAAGCTTTCTTT
CASSFAGELNTEAFF
>TRBD1|TRBV9|-|TRBJ2-2
TGTGCCAGCAGCGTGGGACAGCCGACCGGGGAGCTGTTTTTT
CASSVGQPTGELFF
>TRBD2|TRBV11-2|-|TRBJ2-1
TGTGCCAGCAGCGCATTCCTCGGGCGGGAGGGCGGCAATGAGCAGTTCTTC
CASSAFLGREGGNEQFF
>TRBD2|TRBV6-4|-|TRBJ2-1
TGTGCCAGCAGTGACGGGGAGCGGGATAGCAATGAGCAGTTCTTC
CASSDGERDSNEQFF
>-|TRBV5-6|-|TRBJ2-1
TGTGCCAGCAGGAGGACACTTGGGAATGAGCAGTTCTTC
CASRRTLGNEQFF
>-|TRBV19|-|TRBJ2-7
TGTGCCAGTAGTATTTGGGTCGGGAGCTCCTACGAGCAGTACTTC
CASSIWVGSSYEQYF
>TRBD1|TRBV15|-|TRBJ1-2
TGTGCCACCAGCAAGTCCCGGGACAGCTATGGCTACACCTTC
CATSKSRDSYGYTF
>TRBD2|TRBV11-2|-|TRBJ2-3
TGTGCCAGCAGCGGGCGGACTAGCGGGAGCTTGGATACGCAGTATTTT
CASSGRTSGSLDTQYF
>-|TRBV30|-|TRBJ1-4
TGTGCCTGGACCAGGGGTGATGAAAAACTGTTTTTT
CAWTRGDEKLFF
>-|TRBV30|-|TRBJ2-1
TGTGCCTGGAGTTTGACTAGTACTGAGCAGTTCTTC
CAWSLTSTEQFF
>-|TRBV5-1|-|TRBJ1-1
TGCGCCAGCAGCTTAGAAACAAGGAACACTGAAGCTTTCTTT
CASSLETRNTEAFF
>TRBD1|TRBV18|-|TRBJ2-5
TGTGCCAGCTCCCCGGGACAGGCCGCGAGGTCCCAGTACTTC
CASSPGQAARSQYF
>TRBD1|TRBV11-2|-|TRBJ1-4
TGTGCCAGCAGTCCCGGGACAGGGGGAAAACTGTTTTTT
CASSPGTGGKLFF
>-|TRBV29-1|-|TRBJ2-7
TGCAGCGTTTTTCTCGAGGGAGAAACGGCCTACGAGCAGTACTTC
CSVFLEGETAYEQYF
>-|TRBV6-5|-|TRBJ2-7
TGTGCCAGCAGTCCGGGCGGAGGCTGGGACGAGCAGTACTTC
CASSPGGGWDEQYF
>TRBD1|TRBV2|-|TRBJ2-7
TGTGCCAGCAGCGACGGGACAGGGTATTACGAGCAGTACTTC
CASSDGTGYYEQYF
>TRBD2|TRBV2|-|TRBJ2-2
TGTGCCAGCAGTCTTTTAGCGGGGGCGAACACCGGGGAGCTGTTTTTT
CASSLLAGANTGELFF
>TRBD1|TRBV6-6|-|TRBJ2-2
TGTGCCAGCATGGCAGGGGGCGTTGATATCGGGGAGCTGTTTTTT
CASMAGGVDIGELFF
>TRBD1|TRBV28|-|TRBJ2-5
TGTGCCAGCAGACAACAGGGGGCTTTCCAAGAGACCCAGTACTTC
CASRQQGAFQETQYF
>-|TRBV7-6|-|TRBJ2-1
TGTGCCAGCAGCTTAGGGGGGACTTGGGATGAGCAGTTCTTC
CASSLGGTWDEQFF
>TRBD1|TRBV5-1|-|TRBJ1-4
TGCGCCAGCAGCTTGCGATCGGGACAGGGTAATGAAAAACTGTTTTTT
CASSLRSGQGNEKLFF
>-|TRBV27|few|TRBJ2-2
TGTGCCAGCACCCTATGGGCCAGGGGAGGGCGCACCGGGGAGCTGTTTTTT
CASTLWARGGRTGELFF
>TRBD1|TRBV19|-|TRBJ1-5
TGTGCCAGTAGCTCTTGGACAGGGGCACTCAATCAGCCCCAGCATTTT
CASSSWTGALNQPQHF
>-|TRBV25-1|-|TRBJ1-2
TGTGCCAGCAGTATAGGGGTGCTTGATGGCTACACCTTC
CASSIGVLDGYTF
>TRBD2|TRBV27|few|TRBJ2-2
TGTGCCAGCAGTTCTCTCAGCGGGAGGGCGTACGGAACCGGGGAGCTGTTTTTT
CASSSLSGRAYGTGELFF
>TRBD2|TRBV28|-|TRBJ2-7
TGTGCCAGCAGTCCTGGACTAGCGGGAGTCTACGAGCAGTACTTC
CASSPGLAGVYEQYF
>TRBD2|TRBV2|once|TRBJ2-7
TGTGCCGGGGGGGTAGCGGGAGGGCCGGGCGGTGAGCAGTACTTC
CAGGVAGGPGGEQYF
>TRBD2|TRBV5-4|-|TRBJ2-1
TGTGCCAGCAGCTTTGAGCCGCGGGAGGACAATGAGCAGTTCTTC
CASSFEPREDNEQFF
>-|TRBV4-3|-|TRBJ1-2
TGCGCCAGCAGCCCCAGTCGGGCCGAGGAGGGTTACTATGGCTACACCTTC
CASSPSRAEEGYYGYTF
>TRBD1|TRBV27|-|TRBJ1-4
TGTGCCAGCAGTCCATTTGGGACAGTAAATGAAAAACTGTTTTTT
CASSPFGTVNEKLFF
>TRBD1|TRBV4-1|-|TRBJ1-2
TGCGCCAGCAGCCAGCACCGGGACAGGGTGGATGGCTACACCTTC
CASSQHRDRVDGYTF
>-|TRBV6-6|-|TRBJ2-7
TGTGCCAGCAGCTCCCTTTCCTACGAGCAGTACTTC
CASSSLSYEQYF
>-|TRBV19|-|TRBJ1-1
TGTGCCAGTAGTATAGCCCAGGGGATTAACACTGAAGCTTTCTTT
CASSIAQGINTEAFF
>TRBD1|TRBV30|-|TRBJ1-2
TGTGCCTGGAGAGAGACAGGGTATTATGGCTACACCTTC
CAWRETGYYGYTF
>-|TRBV30|-|TRBJ1-4
TGTGCCTGGACCGGGTGGGGGCATGGTGAAAAACTGTTTTTT
CAWTGWGHGEKLFF
>TRBD2|TRBV7-2|-|TRBJ2-7
TGTGCCAGCAGCTTGAGGCTTACGACTAGCGGATACGACGAGCAGTACTTC
CASSLRLTTSGYDEQYF
>TRBD1|TRBV6-1|few|TRBJ2-5
TGTGCCAGCAGTCCATGGACAGGGGAACAAGAGACCCAGTACTTC
CASSPWTGEQETQYF
>-|TRBV15|-|TRBJ2-7
TGTGCCACCAGCAGAGCACAGACGTACGAGCAGTACTTC
CATSRAQTYEQYF
>-|TRBV7-9|-|TRBJ2-7
TGTGCCAGCAGCTGGACCACAGGGATGTTTTACGAGCAGTACTTC
CASSWTTGMFYEQYF
>TRBD2|TRBV5-1|-|TRBJ2-1
TGCGCCAGCAGCTCGGGGGGGGGTACGATTGAGCAGTTCTTC
CASSSGGGTIEQFF
>-|TRBV27|-|TRBJ2-1
TGTGCCAGCAGTTTATCGGCTGACTCCTACAATGAGCAGTTCTTC
CASSLSADSYNEQFF
>-|TRBV5-1|few|TRBJ1-2
TGCGCCAGCAGCTTGGCCCACCCTGACCGACAGGACCATAACTATGGCTACACCTTC
CASSLAHPDRQDHNYGYTF
>-|TRBV15|-|TRBJ1-1
TGTGCCACCAGCAGAGACGACAGGACGAACACTGAAGCTTTCTTT
CATSRDDRTNTEAFF
>-|TRBV6-5|few|TRBJ1-1
TGTGCCAGCAACGGGCCCGGGAAAGCTTTCTTT
CASNGPGKAFF